This TCR beta chain is drawn from a study of cytomegalovirus exposure and HLA in healthy donors. The PCR ran on 60 Vbeta and 13 Jbeta primers. Assay: immunoSEQ multiplex PCR; the TCRdb copy retains only in-frame clones and omits some. The sample includes about 94,000 clones, around three quarters seen only once; the top ten take around 1.5%. V was shortened by 3 bases and J by 0 bases, with 6 bases between the two germline ends. Germline CDR1 is SGHAT and CDR2 is FQNNGV. The CDR3 runs 14 residues. The sample was PBMCs. This clonotype originated in a male donor in good health and CMV-seronegative. V gene TRBV11-2 combines with J gene TRBJ1-3; no clear D gene. CDR3 sequence (DNA): TGTGCCAGCAGCTTGACTGCCTCTGGAAACACCATATATTTT. Protein product: CASSLTASGNTIYF. Based on the CDR3 plus reference TRBV11-2 and TRBJ1-3, the full variable domain is EAGVAQSPRYKIIEKRQSVAFWCNPISGHATLYWYQQILGQGPKLLIQFQNNGVVDDSQLPKDRFSAERLKGVDSTLKIQPAKLEDSAVYLCASSLTASGNTIYFGEGSWLTVV.